The 27 T cell receptor beta chains listed next were all sequenced from one sample in a study of post-analysis software for immune sequencing data. Broader study findings: Higher frequency in patients than in controls was seen for about five TRBV segments, with TRBV5-6, TRBV5-1 and TRBV20-1 among them.

Incorporated into the TCR beta cDNA libraries were unique molecular identifiers, which served to reduce PCR and sequencing biases. TCRdb re-called the PCR reads through MiXCR, storing one row per CDR3 protein. The sample comprises a few hundred thousand distinct CDR3 sequences, around 40% of which are singletons, and over 10% rests with the top ten. Their cognate antigens are unknown. Material for sequencing was blood. The receptor set was obtained from a girl between 10 and 17 years old with multiple sclerosis.

There are a few counts of this clonotype. The chain couples TRBV9 to TRBJ2-5; the D is unclear. The CDR3 is 15 residues long. Trimming stripped 0 bases from V and 1 base from J, with 10 bases between. Per germline, CDR1 SGDLS and CDR2 YYNGEE. CDR3 DNA sequence: TGTGCCAGCAGCGTAGGCGGCAGGCTCCAAGAGACCCAGTACTTC. It specifies CASSVGGRLQETQYF.

V and J are TRBV4-2 and TRBJ2-3; TRBD2 matches at 12 bases. The germline V gene encodes CDR1 LGHNA and CDR2 YNFKEQ. The CDR3 extends over 18 amino acids. V was clipped by 3 bases and J by 2 bases; unmatched bases: 9. The CDR3 sequence is CASSQVTSGRTSTDTQYF. The CDR3 bases are TGTGCCAGCAGCCAGGTTACTAGCGGGAGGACCTCCACAGATACGCAGTATTTT.

The V call is TRBV7-2, the J call TRBJ1-5, with D perhaps TRBD1 (6 bases). Germline V gene sequence: CDR1 SGHTA, CDR2 FQGNSA. V lost 1 base, J lost 3 bases, and 10 bases lay in between. The CDR3 is 15 amino acids. The CDR3 DNA sequence: TGTGCCAGCAGCTTAGTGGGGGCCACCAATCAGCCCCAGCATTTT. Translated, it gives CASSLVGATNQPQHF. Drawing the rest from reference TRBV7-2 and TRBJ1-5, the complete variable domain is GAGVSQSPSNKVTEKGKDVELRCDPISGHTALYWYRQSLGQGLEFLIYFQGNSAPDKSGLPSDRFSAERTGGSVSTLTIQRTQQEDSAVYLCASSLVGATNQPQHFGDGTRLSIL.

Here the CDR3 reads CSARETGTRKQYF. The CDR3 nucleotides are TGCAGTGCTAGAGAAACCGGGACTAGAAAGCAGTACTTC. This chain links TRBV20-1 with TRBJ2-7; 8 nucleotides align to TRBD2. This CDR3 is built from 13 residues. The J segment lost 8 bases and the V segment lost 0 bases, leaving 6 bases of the junction unmatched. CDR1 is DFQATT, CDR2 SNEGSKA, per germline (reference sequence).

The V and J genes are TRBV9 and TRBJ2-3, with 7 bases identical to TRBD2. With V trimmed by 3 bases and J by 4 bases, 2 bases remained unmatched. The germline V gene has CDR1 SGDLS and CDR2 YYNGEE. The CDR3 runs 13 residues. CDR3 sequence: CASSAGGSDTQYF. The DNA for the CDR3 is TGTGCCAGCAGCGCGGGGGGATCAGATACGCAGTATTTT.

The rearrangement uses TRBV5-6 and TRBJ2-7; TRBD2 aligns across 7 bases. Germline V gene sequence: CDR1 SGHDT, CDR2 YYEEEE. V lost 0 bases and J lost 5; bases outside the gene matches: 5. This CDR3 spans 14 amino acids. CDR3: CASSLAHLADEQYF. Here the CDR3 DNA reads TGTGCCAGCAGCTTGGCCCACCTAGCGGACGAGCAGTACTTC.

The chain joins TRBV20-1 to TRBJ1-2; D gene uncertain. The V gene's germline CDR1 is DFQATT and CDR2 SNEGSKA (reference sequence). The CDR3 length is 12 residues. V lost 1 base and J 1 base, leaving 4 bases between the germline ends. The CDR3 protein is CSARGSNYGYTF. For the CDR3, the DNA is TGCAGTGCTAGAGGCAGTAACTATGGCTACACCTTC.

The rearrangement uses TRBV12-3 or TRBV12-4 and TRBJ1-4, with a possible D match to TRBD1 (5 bases). Trimming took off 6 bases at V and 14 bases at J, with 13 bases between the two ends. This CDR3 region has 11 residues. CDR3 nucleotide sequence: TGTGCCAGCAGGATGGGGACCGGGCTGTTTTTT. This translates into CASRMGTGLFF.

This clonotype was seen a single time. V usage is TRBV20-1 and J usage is TRBJ1-1; TRBD1 might be the D (5 bases). Per germline, CDR1 DFQATT and CDR2 SNEGSKA (reference sequence). This CDR3 is 14 amino acids long. Trimming pared 2 bases from V and 1 base from J, leaving 11 bases between. CDR3 sequence reads: CSARRQSQNTEAFF. The CDR3, as DNA: TGCAGTGCTAGACGACAGAGCCAGAACACTGAAGCTTTCTTT.

This chain joins TRBV6-1 and TRBJ2-7; 7 positions agree with TRBD1. Germline CDR1 MNHNS, CDR2 SASEGT. The CDR3 is made up of 15 amino acids. The trim removed 4 bases at V and 3 bases at J, leaving 9 bases unmatched. The chain's CDR3 is CASSGQGAGRYEQYF. CDR3 nucleotide sequence: TGTGCCAGCAGTGGACAGGGCGCTGGCCGCTACGAGCAGTACTTC.

A few counts support this clonotype. V is TRBV3-1 and J is TRBJ2-1, with 11 bases aligning to TRBD2. Germline V gene sequence: CDR1 LGHDT, CDR2 YNNKEL (reference sequence). V was clipped by 7 bases and J by 6 bases; unmatched bases: 2. The CDR3 spans 13 residues. The chain's CDR3 is CASIGTSGNEQFF. CDR3 DNA sequence: TGTGCCAGCATCGGGACTAGCGGCAATGAGCAGTTCTTC.

The V and J genes are TRBV20-1 and TRBJ1-5; D remains ambiguous. This CDR3 comprises 17 residues. In germline, CDR1 is DFQATT, CDR2 SNEGSKA (reference sequence). Trimming took off 4 bases at V and 0 bases at J, with 19 bases between the two ends. The CDR3 bases are TGCAGTGCTATACACGGGGTTGGGTTGGGTAGCAATCAGCCCCAGCATTTT. Translating gives CSAIHGVGLGSNQPQHF.

The genes are TRBV18 and TRBJ2-1; 11 nucleotides align to TRBD2. This CDR3 is built from 16 residues. With 4 bases clipped from V and 6 bases from J, the junction kept 8 bases outside the gene matches. Germline-derived CDR1 and CDR2 are KGHSH and LQKENI. The CDR3 bases are TGTGCCAGCTCACGTAGCGGGAGGGCCCCCCTCAATGAGCAGTTCTTC. Translated, it gives CASSRSGRAPLNEQFF.

J is TRBJ2-1 and V is TRBV2; 11 nucleotides align to TRBD2. There are 18 residues in the CDR3. The germline V gene encodes CDR1 SNHLY and CDR2 FYNNEI. V was clipped by 6 bases and J by 3 bases; unmatched bases: 13. CDR3 nucleotide sequence: TGTGCCAGCAGCTGGTCTCGACTAGCGGGATCGGGCTACAATGAGCAGTTCTTC. Translation gives CASSWSRLAGSGYNEQFF.

The gene calls are TRBV5-6 and TRBJ2-5; TRBD1 matches at 7 bases. The germline V gene has CDR1 SGHDT and CDR2 YYEEEE. This CDR3 spans 15 amino acids. Trimming cost V 1 base and J 5 bases; bases outside gene matches: 8. The CDR3 protein is CASSLSQGHGETQYF. The CDR3 bases are TGTGCCAGCAGCTTGTCACAGGGGCACGGGGAGACCCAGTACTTC.

The rearrangement uses TRBV7-9 and TRBJ1-1; possible D gene TRBD1, 5 bases. From germline, CDR1 is SEHNR and CDR2 FQNEAQ (reference sequence). V shed 6 bases and J shed 4 bases, with 18 bases lying between them. The CDR3 has 15 amino acids. DNA of the CDR3: TGTGCCAGCAGTGGGACCGTTCCCGGGGGCACTGAAGCTTTCTTT. Protein product: CASSGTVPGGTEAFF.

This clonotype has just a few counts. The J gene is TRBJ2-1, the V gene TRBV20-1; the D gene is possibly TRBD2 (6 bases). CDR1 and CDR2 from the germline V gene are DFQATT and SNEGSKA (reference sequence). CDR3 length equals 15 residues. V was clipped by 1 base and J by 3 bases, with 13 bases between them. The CDR3 region has the DNA TGCAGTGCTAGAGTTACTAGCTTTCTCTACAATGAGCAGTTCTTC. It specifies CSARVTSFLYNEQFF.

This sequence joins TRBV6-4 and TRBJ2-3; 9 nucleotides align to TRBD2. This CDR3 has 15 amino acids. J lost 0 bases, V lost 5 bases, and 3 bases had no gene match. Germline CDR1 MRHNA, CDR2 SNTAGT. This CDR3 is CASSNTSGSTDTQYF. For the CDR3, the DNA is TGTGCCAGCAGTAACACTAGCGGGAGCACAGATACGCAGTATTTT.

The V gene is TRBV29-1, the J gene TRBJ1-1; D is undetermined. The CDR3 consists of 13 residues. The germline CDR1 and CDR2 sequences are SQVTM and ANQGSEA. V was clipped by 4 bases and J by 5 bases, with 14 bases between them. CDR3 in amino acids: CSVGTARNTEAFF. The DNA for the CDR3 is TGCAGCGTTGGGACCGCTAGAAATACTGAAGCTTTCTTT.

In its sample, this clonotype was seen a few times. This chain uses TRBV20-1 with TRBJ1-5, with D maybe TRBD1 (5 bases). Germline V gene lookup returns CDR1 DFQATT and CDR2 SNEGSKA (reference sequence). V lost 3 bases and J 2 bases, leaving 17 bases between the germline ends. The CDR3 extends over 16 amino acids. The CDR3 DNA reads TGCAGTGCTAGGGAGGCTAGGGGCATGGGCAATCAGCCCCAGCATTTT. This codes for CSAREARGMGNQPQHF.

This clonotype was recorded a few times. This rearrangement joins TRBV7-9 to TRBJ1-2, with TRBD1 as a possible D gene (5 bases). This CDR3 is built from 15 residues. Germline V CDR1 and CDR2: SEHNR, FQNEAQ (reference sequence). V gave up 5 bases and J gave up 0 bases, with 13 bases separating them. CDR3 in amino acids: CASSTEGTANYGYTF. CDR3 nucleotide sequence: TGTGCCAGCAGCACAGAGGGGACCGCTAACTATGGCTACACCTTC.

This clonotype was observed a handful of times. The chain employs TRBV25-1 and TRBJ2-7, with D maybe TRBD1 (5 bases). The last part of the DNA fits TRBJ2-5 better; the J call may be wrong. The CDR3 has 14 residues. Germline assignment: CDR1 MGHDK and CDR2 SYGVNS. The CDR3 is CASSEYGAEETQYF. The CDR3 nucleotides read TGTGCCAGCAGTGAATATGGGGCAGAAGAGACCCAGTACTTC.

The CDR3 DNA reads TGCAGCGTTGAAGGCGGACAGGTGAGCTCCTACGAGCAGTACTTC. Residues: CSVEGGQVSSYEQYF. This chain links TRBV29-1 with TRBJ2-7; 7 bases are shared with TRBD1. After removal of 1 base from V and 0 bases from J, the junction contained 6 bases not matched to a gene. CDR1 and CDR2 from the germline V gene are SQVTM and ANQGSEA. The CDR3 covers 15 residues.

This rearrangement joins TRBV11-2 to TRBJ2-1, with 12 bases identical to TRBD2. The CDR3 spans 14 residues. V was pared by 5 bases and J by 13 bases, with 9 bases of the junction left unmatched. Germline CDR1 SGHAT, CDR2 FQNNGV. The CDR3 protein is CASSLGLAGKTQFF. The CDR3 bases are TGTGCCAGCAGCCTCGGACTAGCGGGAAAGACCCAGTTCTTC.

This chain joins TRBV5-6 and TRBJ2-4; 7 nucleotides line up with TRBD2. Trimming took 0 bases from V and 9 from J; bases not matched to a gene: 9. This CDR3 contains 15 residues. Germline values: CDR1 SGHDT, CDR2 YYEEEE. CDR3 amino acids: CASSLAPEPGGIQYF. CDR3 nucleotide sequence: TGTGCCAGCAGCTTGGCCCCGGAACCGGGGGGCATTCAGTACTTC.

There are many counts of this clonotype. The V call is TRBV4-3, the J call TRBJ2-7; D uncertain. The CDR3 consists of 13 residues. The germline CDR1 and CDR2 sequences are LGHNA and YSLEER. V lost 0 bases and J lost 4, with 7 bases in between. CDR3 sequence: CASSQDLGYEQYF. The CDR3 bases are TGCGCCAGCAGCCAAGATCTGGGATACGAGCAGTACTTC.

This clonotype was counted ten times or more. The DNA of the CDR3 is TGTGCCAGCAGCTTACAGCCCACAGATACGCAGTATTTT. This translates into CASSLQPTDTQYF. This chain links TRBV11-1 with TRBJ2-3; D gene uncertain. This CDR3 has 13 amino acids. Per germline, CDR1 SGHAT and CDR2 FQDESV (reference sequence). V gave up 2 bases and J gave up 2 bases, with 5 bases separating them.